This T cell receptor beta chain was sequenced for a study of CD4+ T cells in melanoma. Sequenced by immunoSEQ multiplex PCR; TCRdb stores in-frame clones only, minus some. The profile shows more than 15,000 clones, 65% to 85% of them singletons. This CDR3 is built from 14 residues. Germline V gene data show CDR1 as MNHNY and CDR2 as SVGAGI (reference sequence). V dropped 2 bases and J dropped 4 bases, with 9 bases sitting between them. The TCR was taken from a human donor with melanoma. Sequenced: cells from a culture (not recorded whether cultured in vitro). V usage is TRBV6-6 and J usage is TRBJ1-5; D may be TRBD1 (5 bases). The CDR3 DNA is TGTGCCAGCAGTTACGGGAGGACAAATCAGCCCCAGCATTTT. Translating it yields CASSYGRTNQPQHF.